This T cell receptor (beta chain) comes out of a study of T cells in Graves' hyperthyroidism and ophthalmopathy (dated by TCRdb to about 2019). Notes on the research overall: Peripheral blood samples were taken at the time of initial diagnosis, prior to any treatment. The study also compared thyroid tissue and blood T-cell repertoires from over 5 Graves' hyperthyroidism patients. The 100 discovery patients were randomly split 7:3 into training and test sets. After sampling, hyperthyroidism patients received methimazole starting at 30 mg daily, and ophthalmopathy patients received high-dose intravenous methylprednisolone. Prospective prediction of ophthalmopathy was tested in an independent validation cohort consisting of fewer than 20 hyperthyroidism patients and around 16 patients who later progressed to ophthalmopathy. TCR Vbeta CDR3 sequencing of 120 to 150 peripheral blood samples (roughly 41 ophthalmopathy, 70 to 85 hyperthyroidism and approximately 17 progressor patients) is reported in the paper. To identify TCR V-J signatures that set the groups apart, the researchers used a discovery cohort of 100 patients, made up of around 40 with Graves' ophthalmopathy and about 60 with stable Graves' hyperthyroidism.

This clonotype was recorded at least ten times. Its target antigen remains unknown. Base qualities are not at hand, and no much larger clone is one base apart. The CDR1 and CDR2 encoded by the germline V gene are ENHRY and SYGVKD. The CDR3 holds 15 amino acids from the cysteine to the phenylalanine. The sequence is cut down to CDR3 DNA, 45 bases in frame from base 1. Between the V and J ends, shortened by 0 bases and 1 base respectively, the junction contains 9 bases. Moderately to severely active disease, a Clinical Activity Score of at least 3, a NOSPECS grade of at least 4, and a duration under 3 months were present in ophthalmopathy patients. Patients with uncontrolled infections, other autoimmune diseases, pregnancy or lactation were excluded. Clinical symptoms, serum thyroxine and TRAb, thyroid ultrasound, and orbital computed tomography formed the basis for the diagnoses. Ficoll-Paque density gradient centrifugation was used to isolate PBMCs from around 10 ml of fresh peripheral blood. Total RNA was extracted with Trizol reagent, and quality was checked on an Agilent 2100 Bioanalyzer.

What the authors observed across the whole study: In validation, the model predicted progression to ophthalmopathy a median of about 5.9 months before onset, with about 67% sensitivity and nearly 75% specificity. No statistical method was used to fix the sample size in advance, and group allocation was not hidden from the investigators. In cross-validation, a model built on a 13 V-J signature told ophthalmopathy apart from stable hyperthyroidism with just under 90% sensitivity and 81% to 82% specificity, and in testing the same model reached 80%/75%. Blood samples also contained most of the expanded thyroid clonotypes (frequency above 0.001), which suggests that blood repertoires may reflect thyroid immune responses.

TCR beta CDR3 regions were amplified from RNA transcripts. A first-round RT-PCR of the TCR CDR3 used the HTBI primer set with the Qiagen OneStep RT-PCR kit. Libraries were constructed in a second round of multiplex PCR, after which size selection and purification were carried out. Paired-end sequencing of the libraries was performed with 100 bp reads on an Illumina HiSeq2000. As for the authors' bioinformatics: SOAPnuke was used to process the raw data, with reads discarded if the reads contained adapters or uncalled bases, had a mean Phred below 15, or lacked an exact constant-primer or identifier match. High-quality paired reads were merged with COPE v1.2.5, and unique nucleotide sequences were defined as clonotypes. MiTCR v1.1 was used to align clonotypes to the IMGT TRBV, TRBD and TRBJ reference segments. Only V-J combinations with frequency above 0.0001, covering 99% to 99.2% of repertoires, were analysed. The TCS score was defined as F50 (clonal expansion) divided by E x V (chaos), with BLOSUM62-based TCRdist calculated between CDR3 peptides within each V-J. Welch's t-statistics and random forest reduced roughly 530 V-J features to around 14, which were used in a naive Bayes classifier (R e1071). Using fastp trimming at Q25 and MiXCR clonotype assembly, TCRdb reanalyzed the public sequencing data and kept in-frame beta chains. One record per CDR3 amino acid sequence lists the most common genes and DNA. For this entry, the V and J calls and clone size follow TCRdb and not the study's own pipeline. The sample table records fewer than 500,000 distinct CDR3 sequences; about 14% of these occur just once. Together, the top ten hold less than 20% of the sample.

The V and J genes are TRBV10-3 and TRBJ1-1, with the D gene too uncertain to name. The sequenced sample consisted of blood. The origin of this receptor is a woman in her 30s with Graves' ophthalmopathy. The DNA sequence is given as TGTGCCATCAGTGAGTCGACGAACAGGAACACTGAAGCTTTCTTT. This gives the protein CAISESTNRNTEAFF.